The clone carrying this TCR beta chain has at least ten counts. The germline CDR1 and CDR2 sequences are SGHRS and YFSETQ. V lost 4 bases and J lost 3; bases outside the gene matches: 7. CDR3 length equals 15 residues. A single record per CDR3 protein comes from TCRdb applying MiXCR to the 5' RACE reads. The sample consists of 53,000 or so distinct CDR3 sequences, 24% of them appearing once. This receptor was identified in a female donor with breast cancer. The chain is built from TRBV5-1 and TRBJ1-1; 9 positions match TRBD1. The specimen sequenced was tumor-infiltrating naive CD4+ T cells sorted from the breast tumor. Subset here: naive CD4+ T cells, CD4+CD45RA+CD25-. CDR3 sequence: CASSGGWTGDTEAFF. CDR3 bases: TGCGCCAGCAGCGGGGGATGGACAGGGGACACTGAAGCTTTCTTT.